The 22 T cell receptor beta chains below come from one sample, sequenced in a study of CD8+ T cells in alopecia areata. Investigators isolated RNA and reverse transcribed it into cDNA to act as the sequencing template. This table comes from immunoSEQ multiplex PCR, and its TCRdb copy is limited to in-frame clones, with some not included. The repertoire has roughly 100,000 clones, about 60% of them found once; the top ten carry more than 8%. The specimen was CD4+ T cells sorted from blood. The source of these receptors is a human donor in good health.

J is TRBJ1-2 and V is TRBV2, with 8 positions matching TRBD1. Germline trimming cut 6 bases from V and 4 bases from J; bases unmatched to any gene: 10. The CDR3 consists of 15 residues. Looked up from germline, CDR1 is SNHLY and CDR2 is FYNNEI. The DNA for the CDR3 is TGTGCCAGCAGGGTTCAGGGGGCAAGCTTCTATGGCTACACCTTC. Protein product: CASRVQGASFYGYTF.

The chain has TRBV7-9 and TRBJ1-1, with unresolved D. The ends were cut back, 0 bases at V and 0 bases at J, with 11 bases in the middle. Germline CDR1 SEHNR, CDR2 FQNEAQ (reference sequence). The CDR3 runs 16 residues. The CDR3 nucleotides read TGTGCCAGCAGCTTAGCGGCCGGAAGTTTGAACACTGAAGCTTTCTTT. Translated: CASSLAAGSLNTEAFF.

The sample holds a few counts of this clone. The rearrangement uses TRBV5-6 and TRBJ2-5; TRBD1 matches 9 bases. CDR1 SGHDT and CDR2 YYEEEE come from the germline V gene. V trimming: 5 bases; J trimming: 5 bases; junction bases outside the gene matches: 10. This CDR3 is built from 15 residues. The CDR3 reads CASSYRTGDEETQYF. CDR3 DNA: TGTGCCAGCAGTTATAGGACAGGGGATGAGGAGACCCAGTACTTC. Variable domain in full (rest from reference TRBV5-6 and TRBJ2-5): DAGVTQSPTHLIKTRGQQVTLRCSPKSGHDTVSWYQQALGQGPQFIFQYYEEEERQRGNFPDRFSGHQFPNYSSELNVNALLLGDSALYLCASSYRTGDEETQYFGPGTRLLVL.

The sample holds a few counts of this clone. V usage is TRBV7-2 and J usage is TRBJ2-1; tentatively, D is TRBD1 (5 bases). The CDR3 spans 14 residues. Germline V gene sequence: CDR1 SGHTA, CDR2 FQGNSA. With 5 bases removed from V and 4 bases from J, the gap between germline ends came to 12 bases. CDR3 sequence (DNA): TGTGCCAGCAGCCCCCAGGGCGATTACAATGAGCAGTTCTTC. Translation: CASSPQGDYNEQFF.

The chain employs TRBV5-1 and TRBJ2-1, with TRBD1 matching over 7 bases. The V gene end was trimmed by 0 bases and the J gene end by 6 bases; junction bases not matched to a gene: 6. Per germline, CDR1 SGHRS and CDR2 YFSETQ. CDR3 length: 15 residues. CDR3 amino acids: CASSLVPGGPNEQFF. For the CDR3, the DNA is TGCGCCAGCAGCTTGGTCCCAGGGGGTCCCAATGAGCAGTTCTTC.

The DNA of the CDR3 is TGTGCCGGAGATGGGCAGGGGATCCACGAGCAGTACTTC. Protein sequence: CAGDGQGIHEQYF. The chain is built from TRBV2 and TRBJ2-7; a weak D match, TRBD1 (6 bases). This CDR3 is 13 amino acids long. V was cut by 11 bases and J by 5 bases, with 19 bases left in between. Germline CDR1 and CDR2: SNHLY and FYNNEI.

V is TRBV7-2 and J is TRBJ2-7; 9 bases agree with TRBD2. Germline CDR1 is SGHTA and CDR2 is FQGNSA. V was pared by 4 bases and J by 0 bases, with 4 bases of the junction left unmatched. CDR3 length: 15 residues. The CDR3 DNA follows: TGTGCCAGCAGCTGGCGCGGGGGGGTCTCCTACGAGCAGTACTTC. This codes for CASSWRGGVSYEQYF.

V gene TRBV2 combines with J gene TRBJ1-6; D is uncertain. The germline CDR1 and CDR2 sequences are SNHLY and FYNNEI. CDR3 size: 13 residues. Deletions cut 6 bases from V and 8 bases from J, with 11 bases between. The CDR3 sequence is CASRPDGYSPLHF. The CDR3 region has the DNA TGTGCCAGCAGACCCGACGGGTATTCACCCCTCCACTTT. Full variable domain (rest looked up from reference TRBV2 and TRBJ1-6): EPEVTQTPSHQVTQMGQEVILRCVPISNHLYFYWYRQILGQKVEFLVSFYNNEISEKSEIFDDQFSVERPDGSNFTLKIRSTKLEDSAMYFCASRPDGYSPLHFGNGTRLTVT.

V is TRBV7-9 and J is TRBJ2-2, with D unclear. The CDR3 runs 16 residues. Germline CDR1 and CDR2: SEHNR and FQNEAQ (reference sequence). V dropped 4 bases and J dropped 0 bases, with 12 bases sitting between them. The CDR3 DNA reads TGTGCCAGCAGCTCCGGACCGAATTCGAACACCGGGGAGCTGTTTTTT. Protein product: CASSSGPNSNTGELFF.

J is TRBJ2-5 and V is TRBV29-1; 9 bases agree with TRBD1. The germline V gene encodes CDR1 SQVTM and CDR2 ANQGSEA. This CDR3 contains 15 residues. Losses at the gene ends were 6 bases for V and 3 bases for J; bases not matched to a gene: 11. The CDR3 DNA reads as TGCAGCGTGTACACAGGGGGCATGGATGAAGAGACCCAGTACTTC. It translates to CSVYTGGMDEETQYF.

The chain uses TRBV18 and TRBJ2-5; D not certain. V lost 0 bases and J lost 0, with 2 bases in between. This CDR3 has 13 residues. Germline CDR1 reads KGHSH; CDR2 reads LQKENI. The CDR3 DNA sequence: TGTGCCAGCTCACCACCCAACCAAGAGACCCAGTACTTC. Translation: CASSPPNQETQYF.

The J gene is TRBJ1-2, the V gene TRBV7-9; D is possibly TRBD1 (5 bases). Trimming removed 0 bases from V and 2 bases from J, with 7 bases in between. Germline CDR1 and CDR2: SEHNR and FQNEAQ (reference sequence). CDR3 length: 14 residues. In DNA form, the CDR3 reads TGTGCCAGCAGCTTAGCCGGGACCAACTATGGCTACACCTTC. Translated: CASSLAGTNYGYTF.

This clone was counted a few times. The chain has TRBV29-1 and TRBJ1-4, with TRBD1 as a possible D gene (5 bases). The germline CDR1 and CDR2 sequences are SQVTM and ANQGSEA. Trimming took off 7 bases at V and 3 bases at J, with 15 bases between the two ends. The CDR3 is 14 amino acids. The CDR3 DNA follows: TGCAGCGCCGGCTCCGGGGCGGCTAATGAAAAACTGTTTTTT. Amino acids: CSAGSGAANEKLFF.

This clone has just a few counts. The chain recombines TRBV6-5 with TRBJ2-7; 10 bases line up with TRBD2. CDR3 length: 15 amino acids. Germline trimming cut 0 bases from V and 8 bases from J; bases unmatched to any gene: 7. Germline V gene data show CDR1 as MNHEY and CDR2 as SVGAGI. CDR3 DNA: TGTGCCAGCAGTTACTCCGGCCTAGCGGGGGAGAAGCAGTACTTC. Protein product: CASSYSGLAGEKQYF.

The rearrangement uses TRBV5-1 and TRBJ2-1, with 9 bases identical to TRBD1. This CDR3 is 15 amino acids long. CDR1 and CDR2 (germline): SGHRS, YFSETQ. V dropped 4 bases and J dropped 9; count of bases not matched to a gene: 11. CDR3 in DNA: TGCGCCAGCAGCGAGGGACAGGGCGCGATGGGTGAGCAGTTCTTC. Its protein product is CASSEGQGAMGEQFF.

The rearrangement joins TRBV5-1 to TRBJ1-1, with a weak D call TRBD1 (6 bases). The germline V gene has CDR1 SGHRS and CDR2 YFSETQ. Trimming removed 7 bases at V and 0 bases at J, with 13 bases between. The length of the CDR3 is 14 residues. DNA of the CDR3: TGCGCCAGCGGTGAGGGGGTCATGAACACTGAAGCTTTCTTT. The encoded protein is CASGEGVMNTEAFF.

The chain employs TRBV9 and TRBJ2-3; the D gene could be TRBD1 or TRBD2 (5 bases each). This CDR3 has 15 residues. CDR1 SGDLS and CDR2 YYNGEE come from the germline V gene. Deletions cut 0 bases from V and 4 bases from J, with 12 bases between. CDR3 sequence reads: CASSVVRGSSDTQYF. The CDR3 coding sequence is TGTGCCAGCAGCGTAGTTCGGGGCTCGTCAGATACGCAGTATTTT.

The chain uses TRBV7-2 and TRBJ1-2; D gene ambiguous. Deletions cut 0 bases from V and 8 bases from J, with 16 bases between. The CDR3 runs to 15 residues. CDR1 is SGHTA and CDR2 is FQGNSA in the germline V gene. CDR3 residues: CASSLAEGRGKGYTF. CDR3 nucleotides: TGTGCCAGCAGCTTAGCGGAGGGCAGAGGAAAGGGCTACACCTTC.

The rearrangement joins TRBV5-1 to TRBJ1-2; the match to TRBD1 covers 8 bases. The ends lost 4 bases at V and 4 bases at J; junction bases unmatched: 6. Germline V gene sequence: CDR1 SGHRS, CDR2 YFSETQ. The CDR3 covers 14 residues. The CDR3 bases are TGCGCCAGCAGCCCGACCGGGACAGGCTATGGCTACACCTTC. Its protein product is CASSPTGTGYGYTF.

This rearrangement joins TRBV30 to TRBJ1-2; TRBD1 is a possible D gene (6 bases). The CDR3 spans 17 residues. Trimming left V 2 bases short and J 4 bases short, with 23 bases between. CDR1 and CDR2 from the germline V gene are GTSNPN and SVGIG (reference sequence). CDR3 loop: CAWSNRAGGRRGYGYTF. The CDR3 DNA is TGTGCCTGGAGTAATCGAGCGGGGGGCAGAAGGGGCTATGGCTACACCTTC.

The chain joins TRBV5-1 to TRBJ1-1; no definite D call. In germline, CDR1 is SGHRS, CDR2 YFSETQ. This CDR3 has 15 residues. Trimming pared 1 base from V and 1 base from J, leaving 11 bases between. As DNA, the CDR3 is TGCGCCAGCAGCTTGAATCTACAGAGGAACACTGAAGCTTTCTTT. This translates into CASSLNLQRNTEAFF.

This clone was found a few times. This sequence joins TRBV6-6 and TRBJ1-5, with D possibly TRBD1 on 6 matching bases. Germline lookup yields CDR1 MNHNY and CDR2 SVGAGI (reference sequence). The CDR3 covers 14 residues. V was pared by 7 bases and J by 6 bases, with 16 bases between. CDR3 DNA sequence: TGTGCCAGCACTCTCCCGGGGGGCGGTCAGCCCCAGCATTTT. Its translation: CASTLPGGGQPQHF.